A single sample is the source of the 10 T cell receptor beta chains below, sequenced in a study of T cells in Graves' hyperthyroidism and ophthalmopathy. Researchers took RNA transcripts and amplified the TCR beta CDR3 regions from them. Using the HTBI primer set, a first-round RT-PCR was run on the TCR CDR3. TCRdb ran MiXCR on the multiplex PCR reads and lists one entry per CDR3 protein. This table has approximately 520,000 distinct CDR3 sequences, less than 25% appearing once. What was sequenced was blood. The receptors here all came from a young man with Graves' hyperthyroidism.

At least ten counts were recorded for this clonotype. V and J are TRBV12-3 or TRBV12-4 and TRBJ1-2, with D unresolved. The CDR3 totals 13 residues. V was pared by 1 base and J by 8 bases, with 11 bases between. DNA for the CDR3: TGTGCCAGCAGTTTAGGTACGGCGCTCGGCTACACCTTC. Residues: CASSLGTALGYTF.

There are many counts of this clonotype. The chain employs TRBV2 and TRBJ1-5, with TRBD1 identical over 8 bases. There are 16 residues in the CDR3. J gave up 3 bases and V 3 bases, and 7 bases lay outside the gene matches. From germline, CDR1 is SNHLY and CDR2 FYNNEI. CDR3: CASSDLTGADNQPQHF. The CDR3 DNA reads as TGTGCCAGCAGTGACCTGACAGGGGCGGACAATCAGCCCCAGCATTTT.

This clonotype was counted ten times or more. The chain recombines TRBV7-2 with TRBJ1-2, with D hard to call. Trimming cost V 5 bases and J 3 bases, with 10 bases left between them. Germline CDR1 reads SGHTA; CDR2 reads FQGNSA. The CDR3 runs 13 residues. The CDR3: CASSPGPHYGYTF. CDR3 sequence (DNA): TGTGCCAGCAGCCCCGGACCGCACTATGGCTACACCTTC.

This clonotype was seen at least ten times. V is TRBV2 and J is TRBJ2-5; D is perhaps TRBD1 (6 bases). CDR1 and CDR2 from the germline V gene are SNHLY and FYNNEI. This CDR3 has 11 amino acids. The V end was cut by 10 bases, the J end by 1 base, with 7 bases between. The CDR3 DNA is TGTGCCACCAGGGGCCAAGAGACCCAGTACTTC. It specifies CATRGQETQYF. Filled out from reference TRBV2 and TRBJ2-5, the complete variable domain reads EPEVTQTPSHQVTQMGQEVILRCVPISNHLYFYWYRQILGQKVEFLVSFYNNEISEKSEIFDDQFSVERPDGSNFTLKIRSTKLEDSAMYFCATRGQETQYFGPGTRLLVL.

The chain uses TRBV20-1 and TRBJ2-7; the D is unclear. The germline CDR1 and CDR2 sequences are DFQATT and SNEGSKA (reference sequence). This CDR3 has 12 amino acids. V lost 3 bases to trimming and J lost 5 bases, with 11 bases between them. The CDR3 loop is CSASGQNDEQYF. For the CDR3, the DNA is TGCAGTGCTAGTGGGCAGAATGACGAGCAGTACTTC.

The table lists this clonotype with a few counts. CDR3 DNA sequence: TGTGCCATCAGTGAAGGGGACTTACATTTGAGTACCGGGGAGCTGTTTTTT. Residues: CAISEGDLHLSTGELFF. The chain couples TRBV10-3 to TRBJ2-2, with D perhaps TRBD2 (6 bases). CDR3 size: 17 residues. Trimming took 3 bases from V and 5 from J, leaving 19 bases between them. The germline V gene has CDR1 ENHRY and CDR2 SYGVKD.

CDR3 amino acids: CASSPSGTGSYGYTF. In DNA, the CDR3 is TGTGCCAGCAGCCCCTCCGGGACAGGGAGCTATGGCTACACCTTC. The chain couples TRBV3-1 to TRBJ1-2; 9 positions match TRBD1. The CDR3 is made up of 15 amino acids. V dropped 4 bases and J dropped 4; count of bases not matched to a gene: 7. In germline, CDR1 is LGHDT, CDR2 YNNKEL (reference sequence).

This clonotype was observed many times. The V call is TRBV6-1, the J call TRBJ1-2; 7 nucleotides agree with TRBD1. The V and J ends lost 6 bases and 4 bases, in that order; junction bases with no gene match: 11. Germline V gene sequence: CDR1 MNHNS, CDR2 SASEGT. There are 15 residues in the CDR3. The CDR3 DNA sequence: TGTGCCAGCAGCGACGGACAGGCGAGATTCTATGGCTACACCTTC. This encodes CASSDGQARFYGYTF.

This clonotype was seen at least ten times. The chain is built from TRBV29-1 and TRBJ1-1; 7 bases align to TRBD1. Germline V gene lookup returns CDR1 SQVTM and CDR2 ANQGSEA. V lost 4 bases to trimming and J lost 5 bases; unmatched junction nucleotides: 1. CDR3 size: 11 residues. The CDR3 here is CSVVRGTEAFF. The DNA for the CDR3 is TGCAGCGTTGTCAGGGGGACTGAAGCTTTCTTT.

A few counts support this clonotype. The V call is TRBV9, the J call TRBJ1-1, with D tentatively TRBD1 (6 bases). Trimming removed 0 bases from V and 0 bases from J, with 9 bases in between. CDR1 SGDLS and CDR2 YYNGEE come from the germline V gene. This CDR3 region has 15 residues. The CDR3 reads CASSVEQGMNTEAFF. The CDR3 DNA reads TGTGCCAGCAGCGTAGAGCAGGGGATGAACACTGAAGCTTTCTTT.